This TCR beta chain was observed in a study of shared clonotypes between healthy human individuals. Every donor was a Caucasian adult from Nashville, Tennessee. Germline loops: CDR1 SNHLY, CDR2 FYNNEI. V was pared by 5 bases and J by 0 bases, with 17 bases between. CDR3 length: 17 residues. Assay used: immunoSEQ multiplex PCR; TCRdb lists only in-frame clones, some missing. The table shows about 2.4 million clones, with roughly 93% occurring only once. Sequenced: naive CD4+ T cells from PBMCs. Subset denoted: CD45RA+ positively selected. This chain links TRBV2 with TRBJ1-5; D is uncertain. The sequence derives from a man between 18 and 35 years old in good health. Some clones in this sample may be carry-over from other donors' samples. CDR3 loop: CASSPRIGLSSNQPQHF. The CDR3 DNA is TGTGCCAGCAGTCCCCGGATCGGACTGAGTAGCAATCAGCCCCAGCATTTT.